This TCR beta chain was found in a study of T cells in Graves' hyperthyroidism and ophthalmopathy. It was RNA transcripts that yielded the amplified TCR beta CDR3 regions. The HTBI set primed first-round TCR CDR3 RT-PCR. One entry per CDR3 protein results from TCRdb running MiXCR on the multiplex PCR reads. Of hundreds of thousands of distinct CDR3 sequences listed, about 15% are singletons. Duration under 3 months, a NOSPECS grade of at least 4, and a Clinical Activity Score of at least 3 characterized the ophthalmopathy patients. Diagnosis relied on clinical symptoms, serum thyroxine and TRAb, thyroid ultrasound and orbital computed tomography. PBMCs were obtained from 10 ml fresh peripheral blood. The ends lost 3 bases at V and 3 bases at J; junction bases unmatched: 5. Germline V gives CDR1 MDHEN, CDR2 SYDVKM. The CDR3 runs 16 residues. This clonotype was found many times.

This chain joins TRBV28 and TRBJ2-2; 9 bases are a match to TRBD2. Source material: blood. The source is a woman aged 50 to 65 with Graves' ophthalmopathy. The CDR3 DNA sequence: TGTGCCAGCAGTTTTGGTAGCGGGAGTTACACCGGGGAGCTGTTTTTT. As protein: CASSFGSGSYTGELFF.